This TCR beta chain is drawn from a study of OX40 agonist ivuxolimab in advanced cancers. Study as a whole: The study treated patients with ivuxolimab, an agonistic anti-OX40 (CD134) antibody. Patients achieving partial responses numbered three: one hepatocellular carcinoma case and two cutaneous melanoma cases.

Measured with immunoSEQ multiplex PCR; TCRdb has only the in-frame clones, and not every one. The profile shows 20,000 to 30,000 clones, more than 75% of them singletons. CDR1 and CDR2 from the germline V gene are SGHVS and FNYEAQ. J lost 8 bases, V lost 1 base, and 16 bases had no gene match. There are 19 residues in the CDR3. This clonotype was sampled from an adult with an advanced solid tumor such as melanoma, head and neck, liver or kidney cancer. The rearrangement joins TRBV7-6 to TRBJ2-1; TRBD2 agrees at 11 bases. Sample: CD4+ or CD8+ T cells sorted from blood, taken in a trial of the OX40 agonist ivuxolimab. The CDR3 nucleotides are TGTGCCAGCAGCTTAGTCCCTCCTCGGCTAGCGGGGGGATGGGATGAGCAGTTCTTC. This codes for CASSLVPPRLAGGWDEQFF.